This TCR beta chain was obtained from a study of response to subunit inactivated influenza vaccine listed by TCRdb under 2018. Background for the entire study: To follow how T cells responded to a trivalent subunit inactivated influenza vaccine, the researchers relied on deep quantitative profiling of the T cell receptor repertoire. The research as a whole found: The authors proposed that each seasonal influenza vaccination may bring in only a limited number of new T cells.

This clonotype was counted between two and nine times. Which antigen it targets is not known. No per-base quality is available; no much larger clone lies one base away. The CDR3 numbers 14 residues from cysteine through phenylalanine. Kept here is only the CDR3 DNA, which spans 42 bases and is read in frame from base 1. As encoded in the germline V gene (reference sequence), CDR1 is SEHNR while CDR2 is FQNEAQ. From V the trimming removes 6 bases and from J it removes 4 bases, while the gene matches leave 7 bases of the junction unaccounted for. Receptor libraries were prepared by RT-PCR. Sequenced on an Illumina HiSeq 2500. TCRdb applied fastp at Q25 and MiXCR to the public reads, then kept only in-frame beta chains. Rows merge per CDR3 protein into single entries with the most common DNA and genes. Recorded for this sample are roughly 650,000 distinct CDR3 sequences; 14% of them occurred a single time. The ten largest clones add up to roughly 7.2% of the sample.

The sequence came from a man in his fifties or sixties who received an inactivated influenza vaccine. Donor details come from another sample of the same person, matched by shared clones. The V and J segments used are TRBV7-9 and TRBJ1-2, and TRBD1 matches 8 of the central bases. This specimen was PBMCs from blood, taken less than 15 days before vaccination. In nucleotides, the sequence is TGTGCCAGCAGATCGACAGGGGAGGCCTATGGCTACACCTTC. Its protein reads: CASRSTGEAYGYTF.